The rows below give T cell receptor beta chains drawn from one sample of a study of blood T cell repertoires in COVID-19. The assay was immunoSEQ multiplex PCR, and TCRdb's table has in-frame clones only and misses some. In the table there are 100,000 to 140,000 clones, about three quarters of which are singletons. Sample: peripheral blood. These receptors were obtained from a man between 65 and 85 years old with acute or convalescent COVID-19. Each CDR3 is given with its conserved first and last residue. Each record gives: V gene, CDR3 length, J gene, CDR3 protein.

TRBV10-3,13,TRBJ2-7,CATLGQGEYEQYF
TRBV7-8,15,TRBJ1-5,CASSLAAGSGQPQHF
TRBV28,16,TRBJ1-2,CASSLGGTGLSYGYTF
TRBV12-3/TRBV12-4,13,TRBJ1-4,CASSFGKEEKLFF
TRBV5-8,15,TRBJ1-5,CASSYTGAQDKPQHF
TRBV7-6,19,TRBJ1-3,CASSPVAGGQGISGNTIYF
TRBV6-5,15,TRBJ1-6,CASTYADRAGSPLHF
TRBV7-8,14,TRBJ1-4,CASSLGTGNEKLFF
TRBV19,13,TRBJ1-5,CASTWGLNQPQHF
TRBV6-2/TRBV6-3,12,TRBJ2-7,CASSLTDYEQYF
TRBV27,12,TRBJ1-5,CASRTGNQPQHF
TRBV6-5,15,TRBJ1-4,CASSYGGTGNEKLFF
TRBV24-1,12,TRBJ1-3,CATSDLSPTIYF
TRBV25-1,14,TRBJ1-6,CASSEWSGSPPLHF
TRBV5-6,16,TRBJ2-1,CASSLGARPSYNEQFF
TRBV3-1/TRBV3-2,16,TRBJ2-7,CASSPGTSGGIYEQYF
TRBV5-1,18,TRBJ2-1,CASSLRAGGPGSYNEQFF
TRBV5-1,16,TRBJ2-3,CASSPRVGISTDTQYF
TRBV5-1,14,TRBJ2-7,CASSLQGGRGEQYF
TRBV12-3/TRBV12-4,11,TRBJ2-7,CASGGGGEQYF
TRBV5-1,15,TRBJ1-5,CASSLVAGADQPQHF
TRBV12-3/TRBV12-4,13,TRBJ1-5,CASKIQGSFAQHF
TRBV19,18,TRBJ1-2,CASSPGTGIARPGYGYTF
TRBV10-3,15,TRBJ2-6,CAIGGLISGANVLTF
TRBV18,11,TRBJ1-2,CASSPGTGRSF
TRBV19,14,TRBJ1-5,CASSIPAGNQPQHF
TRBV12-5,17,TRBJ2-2,CASGLVSVARDTGELFF
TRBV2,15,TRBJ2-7,CASSPGQGSSYEQYF
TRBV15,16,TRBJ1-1,CATSRPSQGSNTEAFF
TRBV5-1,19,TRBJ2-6,CASSLSWTGATSGANVLTF
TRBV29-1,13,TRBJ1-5,CSVSTESNQPQHF
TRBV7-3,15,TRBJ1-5,CASSLGGGSNQPQHF
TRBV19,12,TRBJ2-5,CASRRDTGPQYF
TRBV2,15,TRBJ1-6,CASKVQSSYNSPLHF
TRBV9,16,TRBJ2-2,CASSVGSGGSTGELFF
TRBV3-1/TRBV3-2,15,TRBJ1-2,CASSPLREGSYGYTF
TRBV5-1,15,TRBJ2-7,CASSSAGTGGDEQYF
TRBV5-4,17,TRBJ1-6,CASSLGGTGAGNSPLHF
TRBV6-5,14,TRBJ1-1,CASIRTEGDTEAFF
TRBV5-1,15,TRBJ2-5,CASSLSGGAGETQYF
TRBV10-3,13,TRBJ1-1,CAISDRADTEAFF
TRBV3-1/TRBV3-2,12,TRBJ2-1,CASRNRGHEQFF
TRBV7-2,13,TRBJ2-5,CASSLVPEETQYF
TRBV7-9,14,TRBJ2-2,CASSSRGQGGELFF
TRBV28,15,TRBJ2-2,CASSLEADNTGELFF
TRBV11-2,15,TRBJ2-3,CASSSLRGGADTQYF
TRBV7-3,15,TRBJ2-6,CASSLSPGGANVLTF
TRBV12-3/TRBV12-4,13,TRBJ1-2,CASSLRENYGYTF
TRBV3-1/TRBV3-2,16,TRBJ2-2,CASSQGEGSYTGELFF
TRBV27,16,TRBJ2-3,CASRGGTSGGTDTQYF
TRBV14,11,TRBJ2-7,CASSAGPEQYF
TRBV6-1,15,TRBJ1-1,CASSKNRASNTEAFF
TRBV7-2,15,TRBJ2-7,CASSPGTGAFYEQYF
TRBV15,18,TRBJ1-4,CATSRGGTGLSTNEKLFF